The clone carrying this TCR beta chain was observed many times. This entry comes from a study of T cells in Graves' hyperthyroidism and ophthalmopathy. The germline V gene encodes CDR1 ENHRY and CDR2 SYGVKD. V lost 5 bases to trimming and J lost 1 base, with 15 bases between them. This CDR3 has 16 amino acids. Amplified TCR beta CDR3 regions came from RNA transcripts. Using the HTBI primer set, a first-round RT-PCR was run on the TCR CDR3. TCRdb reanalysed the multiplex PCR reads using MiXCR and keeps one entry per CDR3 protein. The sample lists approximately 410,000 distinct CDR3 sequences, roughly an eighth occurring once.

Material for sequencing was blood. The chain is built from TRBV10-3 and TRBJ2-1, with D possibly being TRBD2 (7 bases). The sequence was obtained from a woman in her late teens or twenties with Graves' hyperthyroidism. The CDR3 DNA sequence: TGTGCCATCAGTTCTAGCGGAAGGGGGTCCTACAATGAGCAGTTCTTC. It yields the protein CAISSSGRGSYNEQFF.